This T cell receptor beta chain was found in a study of beta chain features in type 1 diabetes (dated by TCRdb to the late 2010s). Study-wide context: Mean age, gender distribution, total cell number and subset yield were not different between patients and healthy donors. Across all samples, 90 million to 130 million sorted cells were examined, and cell number per subset correlated strongly with RNA yield. The study compared the TCRB repertoires of sorted circulating CD4+ T cell subsets in recently diagnosed type 1 diabetes patients with those in matched healthy donors. Regulatory and stem cell-like memory subsets were isolated from only 8 patients and 8 healthy donors, whereas naive and central memory subsets came from all 30 or so donors. What the research found in general, with its limitations: In all four CD4+ subsets, TCRB CDR3 length was moderately but significantly shorter in type 1 diabetes patients. Only small numbers of individuals were included in the HLA sub-analyses, which left unresolved whether HLA type had any influence on TCRB rearrangement. The naive, central memory and regulatory TCRB repertoires appeared to resemble one another more closely among patients than among healthy donors. Sequencing cDNA rather than genomic DNA could over-represent highly expressing activated cells, although activation and CD3 levels did not differ between groups. Shorter templates might have been favored by PCR, but patient and control samples were amplified and corrected together, so both groups would have been affected equally by any skew. At VDJ recombination sites, type 1 diabetes patients had fewer insertions and more deleted nucleotides, which implies abnormalities in thymic rearrangement.

Ends trimmed: V by 4 bases, J by 4 bases; bases unmatched to a gene: 14. The CDR3 runs 17 amino acids, cysteine and phenylalanine included. The DNA shown is the 51-base CDR3, in frame from base 1. The germline V gene gives CDR1 as SGHRS and CDR2 as YFSETQ. The entire amount of isolated RNA was reverse transcribed using the High Capacity cDNA Reverse Transcription Kit, so the sequenced TCRB transcripts were expressed ones. Deep immunoSEQ sequencing was applied to naive, central memory and regulatory T cell samples, giving an average of roughly 3.5 million total reads per sample. Sorted cells were lysed in RLT buffer, and RNA was extracted using DNase-treated RNeasy Micro or Mini kits according to cell number. To prevent cross-contamination, every cell subset was processed on its own, while patient and healthy donor samples were processed together. The immunoSEQ multiplex PCR was used to amplify TCRB sequences from cDNA, generating 87-bp fragments that spanned the CDR3 region. Sequencing of the amplicons was performed on the Illumina HiSeq platform. In the paper's pipeline: PCR bias was computationally corrected using synthetic template baselines, reads within Hamming distance 2 were collapsed, and singletons that could not be merged were discarded. Reads were aligned to IMGT to assign V, D and J genes, CDR3 length, and insertions or deletions at six rearrangement sites. Within each subset, clonotype counts were normalized to the number of sorted cells before true diversity and Gini coefficients were calculated with the tcR R package. The overlap coefficient, calculated on TCRB nucleotide sequences, was used to quantify repertoire sharing. Out-of-frame TCRB sequences from naive cells were analyzed to stand in for the pre-selection repertoire. TCRdb took this table from immuneACCESS and kept in-frame rearrangements with V and J called. Such tables lack part of the clones; where checked against another copy, unresolved V genes explain under half of the gap, and the rest is unexplained. Clone size and the V and J calls come from that table; the DNA yielded D and trimming. In this sample the table shows roughly 450,000 clones, approximately 10% of which occur a single time. In total, the top ten clones hold 0.045% to 0.05% of the sample.

Concerning this clone: This clone's antigen is unknown. Within one base of it there is no much larger clone, and no base qualities were kept.

From each donor, a single peripheral blood sample of around 120 mL on average was drawn into heparinised tubes. A BD FACSAria II was used to sort naive, central memory, regulatory and stem cell-like memory CD4+ T cells with a panel that included CD45RO, CCR7, CD25, CD127, CD95 and CD27. Purity was above 95% for every sorted population. PBMCs were isolated right away by Lymphoprep density gradient centrifugation and were stained directly, without culture. Samples were stained and sorted in pairs, with one healthy donor and one patient per experiment, so that batch effects were minimized. Sequencing was performed on naive CD4+ T cells from blood. The cell subset or site label corresponds to: true naive CD4+ T cells. This TCR was sampled from a woman aged 18-30 years in good health. The rearrangement combines TRBV5-1 with TRBJ2-7; the junction holds 10 bases that match TRBD1. The bases are TGCGCCAGCAGCAACGGACAGGGGGGTTCCCTAACGTACGAGCAGTACTTC. Its protein product is CASSNGQGGSLTYEQYF.